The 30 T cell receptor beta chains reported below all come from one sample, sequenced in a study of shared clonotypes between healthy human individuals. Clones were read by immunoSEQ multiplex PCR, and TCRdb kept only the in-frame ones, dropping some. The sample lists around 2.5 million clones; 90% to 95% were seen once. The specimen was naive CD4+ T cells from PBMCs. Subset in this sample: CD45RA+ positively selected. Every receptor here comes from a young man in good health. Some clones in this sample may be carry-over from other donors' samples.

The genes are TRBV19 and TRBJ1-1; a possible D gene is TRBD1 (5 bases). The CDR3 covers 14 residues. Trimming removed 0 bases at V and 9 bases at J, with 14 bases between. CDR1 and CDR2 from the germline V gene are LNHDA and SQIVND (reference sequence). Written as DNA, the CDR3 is TGTGCCAGTAGTATAGATGGGACTCGATCTAAAGCTTTCTTT. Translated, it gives CASSIDGTRSKAFF.

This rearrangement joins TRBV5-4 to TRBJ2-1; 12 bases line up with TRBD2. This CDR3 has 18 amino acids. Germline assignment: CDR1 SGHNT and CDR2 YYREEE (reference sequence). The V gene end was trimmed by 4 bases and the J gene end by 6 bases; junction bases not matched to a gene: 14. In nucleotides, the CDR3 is TGTGCCAGCAGCGCCCGAGCCGGGACTAGCGGGCCATTCAATGAGCAGTTCTTC. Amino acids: CASSARAGTSGPFNEQFF.

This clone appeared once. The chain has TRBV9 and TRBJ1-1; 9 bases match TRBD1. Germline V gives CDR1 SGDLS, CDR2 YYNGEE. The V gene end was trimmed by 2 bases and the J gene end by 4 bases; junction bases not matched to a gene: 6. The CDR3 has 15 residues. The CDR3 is CASSVGTGFVTEAFF. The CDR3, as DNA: TGTGCCAGCAGCGTGGGGACAGGGTTTGTCACTGAAGCTTTCTTT.

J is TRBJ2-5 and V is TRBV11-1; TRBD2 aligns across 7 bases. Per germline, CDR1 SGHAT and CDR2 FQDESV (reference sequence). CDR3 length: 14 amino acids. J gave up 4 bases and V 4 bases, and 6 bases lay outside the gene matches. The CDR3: CASSSRGVRETQYF. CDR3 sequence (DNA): TGTGCCAGCAGCTCTCGGGGGGTGAGAGAGACCCAGTACTTC.

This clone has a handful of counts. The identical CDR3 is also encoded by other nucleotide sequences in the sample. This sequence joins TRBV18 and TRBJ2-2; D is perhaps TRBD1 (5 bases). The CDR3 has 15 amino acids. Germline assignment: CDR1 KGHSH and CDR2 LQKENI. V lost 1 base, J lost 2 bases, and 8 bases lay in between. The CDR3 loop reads CASSPQGLNTGELFF. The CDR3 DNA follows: TGTGCCAGCTCACCACAGGGGCTAAACACCGGGGAGCTGTTTTTT.

The CDR3 reads CASSITSGRVPYEQYF. The CDR3 nucleotides read TGTGCCAGTAGTATCACTAGCGGGAGAGTCCCCTACGAGCAGTACTTC. The chain is built from TRBV19 and TRBJ2-7, with TRBD2 matching over 11 bases. The CDR3 extends over 16 amino acids. CDR1 LNHDA and CDR2 SQIVND come from the germline V gene (reference sequence). The ends lost 3 bases at V and 2 bases at J; junction bases unmatched: 6.

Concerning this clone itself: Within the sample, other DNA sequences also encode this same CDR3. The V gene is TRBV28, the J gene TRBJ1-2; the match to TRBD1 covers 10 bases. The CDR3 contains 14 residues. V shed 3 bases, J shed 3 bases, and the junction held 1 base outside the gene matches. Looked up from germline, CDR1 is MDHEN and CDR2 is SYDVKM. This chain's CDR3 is CASSFGTGDYGYTF. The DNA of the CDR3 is TGTGCCAGCAGTTTTGGGACAGGGGACTATGGCTACACCTTC.

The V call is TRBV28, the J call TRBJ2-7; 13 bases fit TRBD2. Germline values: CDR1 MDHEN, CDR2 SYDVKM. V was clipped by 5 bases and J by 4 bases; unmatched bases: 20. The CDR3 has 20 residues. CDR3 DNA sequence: TGTGCCAGCAGTCCATCCAGGCCCAGACTAGCGGGAGGTTACAATTACGAGCAGTACTTC. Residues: CASSPSRPRLAGGYNYEQYF.

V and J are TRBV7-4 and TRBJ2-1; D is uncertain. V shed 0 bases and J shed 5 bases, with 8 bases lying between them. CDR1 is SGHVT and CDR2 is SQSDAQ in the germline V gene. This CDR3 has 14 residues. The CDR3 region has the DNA TGTGCCAGCAGCTTAGCGCGGTTTGACAATGAGCAGTTCTTC. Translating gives CASSLARFDNEQFF. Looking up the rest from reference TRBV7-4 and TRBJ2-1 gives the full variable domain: GAGVSQSPRYKVAKRGRDVALRCDSISGHVTLYWYRQTLGQGSEVLTYSQSDAQRDKSGRPSGRFSAERPERSVSTLKIQRTEQGDSAVYLCASSLARFDNEQFFGPGTRLTVL.

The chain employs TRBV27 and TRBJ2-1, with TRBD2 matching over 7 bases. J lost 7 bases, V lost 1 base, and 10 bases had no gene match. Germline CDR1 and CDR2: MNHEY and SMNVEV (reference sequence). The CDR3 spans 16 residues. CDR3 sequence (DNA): TGTGCCAGCAGTTTATTCCGGTGGGAGGGCCTGAATGAGCAGTTCTTC. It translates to CASSLFRWEGLNEQFF.

CDR3 sequence reads: CASSLEGRIPSYEQYF. CDR3 DNA: TGCGCCAGCAGCTTGGAGGGACGGATTCCTTCCTACGAGCAGTACTTC. The chain joins TRBV5-1 to TRBJ2-7; D might be TRBD1 or TRBD2, each matching 5 bases. The CDR3 covers 16 residues. V gave up 0 bases and J gave up 1 base, with 14 bases separating them. CDR1 SGHRS and CDR2 YFSETQ come from the germline V gene.

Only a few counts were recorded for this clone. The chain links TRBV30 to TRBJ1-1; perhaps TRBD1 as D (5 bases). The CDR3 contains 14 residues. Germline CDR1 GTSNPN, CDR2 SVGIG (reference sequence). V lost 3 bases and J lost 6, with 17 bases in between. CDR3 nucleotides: TGTGCCTGGAGCCCCGAGCTTGCGGGGGCTGAAGCTTTCTTT. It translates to CAWSPELAGAEAFF.

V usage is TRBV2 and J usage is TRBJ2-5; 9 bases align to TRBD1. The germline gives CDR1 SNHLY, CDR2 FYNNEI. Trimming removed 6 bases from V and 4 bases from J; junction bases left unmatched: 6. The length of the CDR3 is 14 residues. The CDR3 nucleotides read TGTGCCAGCAGAGAGGACAGGGGATCAGAGACCCAGTACTTC. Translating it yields CASREDRGSETQYF.

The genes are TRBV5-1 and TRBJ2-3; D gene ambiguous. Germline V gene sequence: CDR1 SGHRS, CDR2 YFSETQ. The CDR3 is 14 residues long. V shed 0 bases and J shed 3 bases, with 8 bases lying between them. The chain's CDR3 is CASSLVQLTDTQYF. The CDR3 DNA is TGCGCCAGCAGCTTGGTTCAGCTTACAGATACGCAGTATTTT.

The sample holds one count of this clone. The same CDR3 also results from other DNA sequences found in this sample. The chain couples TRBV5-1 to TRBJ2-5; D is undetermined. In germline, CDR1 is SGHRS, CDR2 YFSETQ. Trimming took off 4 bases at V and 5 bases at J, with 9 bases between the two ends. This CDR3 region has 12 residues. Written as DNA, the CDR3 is TGCGCCAGCAGCCTTAAAAGGGAGACCCAGTACTTC. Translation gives CASSLKRETQYF.

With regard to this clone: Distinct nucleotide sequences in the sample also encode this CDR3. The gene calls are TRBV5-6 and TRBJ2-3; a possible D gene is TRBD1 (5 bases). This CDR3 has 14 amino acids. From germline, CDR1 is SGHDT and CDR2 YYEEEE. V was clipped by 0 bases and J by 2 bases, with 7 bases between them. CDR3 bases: TGTGCCAGCAGCTTGGGACAGACCACAGATACGCAGTATTTT. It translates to CASSLGQTTDTQYF.

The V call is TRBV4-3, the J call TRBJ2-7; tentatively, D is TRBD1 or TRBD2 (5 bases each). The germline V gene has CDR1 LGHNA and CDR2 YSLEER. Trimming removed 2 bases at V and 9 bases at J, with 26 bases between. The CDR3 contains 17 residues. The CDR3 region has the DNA TGCGCCAGCAGCCAACGACTAACCGACAGATCCCCTTTTAGGCAGTACTTC. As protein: CASSQRLTDRSPFRQYF.

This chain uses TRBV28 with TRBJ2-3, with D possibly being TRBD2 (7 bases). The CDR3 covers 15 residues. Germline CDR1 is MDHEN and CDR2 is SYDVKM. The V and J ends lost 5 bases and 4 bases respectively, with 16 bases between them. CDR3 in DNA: TGTGCCAGCAGTCCCTCAGGGGAGGGGGCAGATACGCAGTATTTT. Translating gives CASSPSGEGADTQYF.

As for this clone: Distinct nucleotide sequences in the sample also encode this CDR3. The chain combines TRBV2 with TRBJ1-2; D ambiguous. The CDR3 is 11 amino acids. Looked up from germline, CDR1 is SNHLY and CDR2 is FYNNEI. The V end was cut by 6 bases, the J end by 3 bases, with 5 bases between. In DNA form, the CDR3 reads TGTGCCAGCAGAACCGACTATGGCTACACCTTC. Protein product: CASRTDYGYTF.

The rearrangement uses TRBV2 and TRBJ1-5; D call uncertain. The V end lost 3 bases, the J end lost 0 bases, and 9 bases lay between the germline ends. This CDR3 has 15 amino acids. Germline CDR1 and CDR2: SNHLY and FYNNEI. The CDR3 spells CASSDGSYSNQPQHF. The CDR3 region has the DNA TGTGCCAGCAGTGACGGCAGCTATAGCAATCAGCCCCAGCATTTT.

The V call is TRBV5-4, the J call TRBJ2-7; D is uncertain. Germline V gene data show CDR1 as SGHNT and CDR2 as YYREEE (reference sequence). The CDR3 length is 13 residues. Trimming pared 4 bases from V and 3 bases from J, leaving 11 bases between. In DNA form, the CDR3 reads TGTGCCAGCAGCAAAGGACGGTTCTACGAGCAGTACTTC. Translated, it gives CASSKGRFYEQYF.

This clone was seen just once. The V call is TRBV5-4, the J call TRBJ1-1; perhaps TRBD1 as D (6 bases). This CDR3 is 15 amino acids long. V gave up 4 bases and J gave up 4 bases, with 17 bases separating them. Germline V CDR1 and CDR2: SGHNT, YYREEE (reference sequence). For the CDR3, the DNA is TGTGCCAGCAGCGCCTTGGGGGCGGGGACCACTGAAGCTTTCTTT. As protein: CASSALGAGTTEAFF.

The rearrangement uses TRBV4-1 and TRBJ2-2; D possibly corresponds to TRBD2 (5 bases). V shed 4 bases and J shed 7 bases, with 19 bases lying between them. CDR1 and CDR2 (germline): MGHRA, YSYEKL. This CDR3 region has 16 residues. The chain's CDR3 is CASSPNVLGVGGELFF. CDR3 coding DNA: TGCGCCAGCAGCCCTAACGTCCTGGGAGTCGGCGGGGAGCTGTTTTTT.

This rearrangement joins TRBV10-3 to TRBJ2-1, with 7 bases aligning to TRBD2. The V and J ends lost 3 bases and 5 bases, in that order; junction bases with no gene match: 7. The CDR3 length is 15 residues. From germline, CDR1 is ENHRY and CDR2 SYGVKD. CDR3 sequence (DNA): TGTGCCATCAGTGACGAGCGGGGTAAGAACAATGAGCAGTTCTTC. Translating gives CAISDERGKNNEQFF.

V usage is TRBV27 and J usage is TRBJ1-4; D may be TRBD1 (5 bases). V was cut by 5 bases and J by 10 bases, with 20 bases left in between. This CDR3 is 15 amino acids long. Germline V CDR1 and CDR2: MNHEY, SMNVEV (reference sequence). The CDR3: CASSAPGGQPGKLFF. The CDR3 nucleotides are TGTGCCAGCAGTGCCCCCGGAGGACAACCGGGAAAACTGTTTTTT.

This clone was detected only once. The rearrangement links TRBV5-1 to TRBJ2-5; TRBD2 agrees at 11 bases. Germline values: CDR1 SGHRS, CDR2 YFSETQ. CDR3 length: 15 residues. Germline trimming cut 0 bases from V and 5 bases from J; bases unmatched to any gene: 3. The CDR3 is CASSLVLAGVETQYF. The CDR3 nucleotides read TGCGCCAGCAGCTTGGTACTAGCGGGAGTGGAGACCCAGTACTTC.

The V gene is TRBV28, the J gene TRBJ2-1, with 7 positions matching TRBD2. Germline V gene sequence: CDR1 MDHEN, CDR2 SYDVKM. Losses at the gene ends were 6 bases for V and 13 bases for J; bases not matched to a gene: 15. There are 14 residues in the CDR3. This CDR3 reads CASRGYFVREIQFF. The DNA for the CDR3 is TGTGCCAGCAGGGGGTATTTTGTGCGGGAGATACAGTTCTTC.

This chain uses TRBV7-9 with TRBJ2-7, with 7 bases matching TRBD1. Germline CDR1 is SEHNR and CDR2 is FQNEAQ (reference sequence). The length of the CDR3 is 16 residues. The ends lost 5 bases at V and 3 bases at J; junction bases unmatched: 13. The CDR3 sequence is CASSHAEPRGIYEQYF. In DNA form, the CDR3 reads TGTGCCAGCAGCCACGCAGAACCCAGGGGGATCTACGAGCAGTACTTC.

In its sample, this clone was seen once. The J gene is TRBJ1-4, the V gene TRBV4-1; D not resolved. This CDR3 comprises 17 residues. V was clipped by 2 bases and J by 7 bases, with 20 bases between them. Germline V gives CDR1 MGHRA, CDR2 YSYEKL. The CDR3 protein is CASSQMVWVLEGEKLFF. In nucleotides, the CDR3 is TGCGCCAGCAGCCAAATGGTCTGGGTCCTAGAAGGTGAAAAACTGTTTTTT.

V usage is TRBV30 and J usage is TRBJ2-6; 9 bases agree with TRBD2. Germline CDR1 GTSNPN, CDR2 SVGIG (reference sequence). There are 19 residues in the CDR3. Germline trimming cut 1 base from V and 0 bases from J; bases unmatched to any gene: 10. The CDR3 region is CAWSGRRLAGNSGANVLTF. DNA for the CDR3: TGTGCCTGGAGTGGGAGGAGGCTAGCGGGGAACTCTGGGGCCAACGTCCTGACTTTC.